This paragraph reports one T cell receptor (beta chain). No antigen is known for it. This CDR3 has 15 amino acids. The germline CDR1 and CDR2 sequences are SGDLS and YYNGEE. V dropped 0 bases and J dropped 3; count of bases not matched to a gene: 4. The PCR employed 60 Vbeta primers together with 13 Jbeta primers. Generated by immunoSEQ multiplex PCR, the TCRdb table keeps only in-frame clones and is missing some. Of around 99,000 clones in the sample, around 74% were seen once. The data were obtained in a study of cytomegalovirus exposure and HLA in healthy donors. Looking at the study overall: Among the approximately 430 donors who were genotyped, 70% to 90% fell in the genetic ancestry cluster that is associated with self-reported Caucasian donors.

General study results and limits: Another analysis was done later, and it associated over 15,000 TCR beta sequences with HLA alleles at 0.05 false discovery rate.

The receptor's source is a man over 45 in good health and CMV-seropositive. Specimen: PBMCs. V is TRBV9 and J is TRBJ1-1, with TRBD1 identical over 8 bases. The CDR3 bases are TGTGCCAGCAGCGTAGTTGGACAGGGACACACTGAAGCTTTCTTT. Translation: CASSVVGQGHTEAFF. The full variable domain, rest sourced from reference TRBV9 and TRBJ1-1, is DSGVTQTPKHLITATGQRVTLRCSPRSGDLSVYWYQQSLDQGLQFLIQYYNGEERAKGNILERFSAQQFPDLHSELNLSSLELGDSALYFCASSVVGQGHTEAFFGQGTRLTVV.